The 26 T cell receptor beta chains listed next were all sequenced from one sample in a study of control samples from healthy donors and cancer patients. Assay used: immunoSEQ multiplex PCR; TCRdb lists only in-frame clones, some missing. The repertoire table contains some 190,000 clones. Sequences were obtained from blood. Receptors were obtained from a woman in her thirties in good health.

The rearrangement uses TRBV27 and TRBJ1-1, with 7 bases aligning to TRBD1. Per the germline V gene, CDR1 is MNHEY and CDR2 is SMNVEV (reference sequence). The CDR3 covers 15 residues. The ends lost 3 bases at V and 4 bases at J; junction bases unmatched: 8. CDR3 DNA: TGTGCCAGCAGTTTCTCCGTGGAGGGGGCCACTGAAGCTTTCTTT. Translated, it gives CASSFSVEGATEAFF.

The rearrangement joins TRBV28 to TRBJ1-1, with D possibly being TRBD1 (6 bases). CDR1 MDHEN and CDR2 SYDVKM come from the germline V gene. V shed 7 bases and J shed 6 bases, with 15 bases lying between them. This CDR3 is built from 13 residues. The CDR3 DNA sequence: TGTGCCAGCAAGATACAGGGAAGGGCTGAAGCTTTCTTT. Encoded protein: CASKIQGRAEAFF.

As for this clone: Other DNA sequences in this sample translate to the same CDR3. The genes are TRBV14 and TRBJ1-2; D is unclear. Trimming removed 1 base at V and 6 bases at J, with 6 bases between. Germline V gives CDR1 SGHDN, CDR2 FVKESK. This CDR3 region has 12 residues. CDR3 sequence: CASSQGGHGYTF. In DNA, the CDR3 is TGTGCCAGCAGCCAAGGCGGGCATGGCTACACCTTC.

The J gene is TRBJ1-1, the V gene TRBV4-1; the D gene is possibly TRBD1 (6 bases). The V end was cut by 0 bases, the J end by 5 bases, with 13 bases between. CDR3 length equals 15 residues. CDR1 and CDR2 (germline): MGHRA, YSYEKL. This CDR3 reads CASSQDSGARTEAFF. In DNA, the CDR3 is TGCGCCAGCAGCCAAGATTCAGGGGCGAGAACTGAAGCTTTCTTT.

V gene TRBV28 combines with J gene TRBJ2-7; 10 bases agree with TRBD1. Germline CDR1 reads MDHEN; CDR2 reads SYDVKM. The V segment lost 7 bases and the J segment 3 bases; nucleotides outside the gene matches: 9. The CDR3 has 15 residues. CDR3 bases: TGTGCCAGCACCCAAGGGACAGGGGTCATCTACGAGCAGTACTTC. Amino acids: CASTQGTGVIYEQYF.

V is TRBV28 and J is TRBJ2-7; 10 nucleotides agree with TRBD1. The CDR3 contains 15 residues. Trimming took 3 bases from V and 5 from J; bases not matched to a gene: 7. Germline V gene data show CDR1 as MDHEN and CDR2 as SYDVKM. CDR3: CASSFRRDRGHEQYF. In DNA, the CDR3 is TGTGCCAGCAGTTTTCGCCGGGACAGGGGCCACGAGCAGTACTTC.

The V and J genes are TRBV12-1 and TRBJ2-3. TRBV12-1 is annotated as a pseudogene. This CDR3 is 14 amino acids long. The CDR3 nucleotides read TGTGCCAGCGGGGGTTACAAGTCCACAGATACGCAGTATTTT. It codes for CASGGYKSTDTQYF.

The CDR3 nucleotides read TGTGCCAGCAGCTCAGCCCAGGGAGGGACCGAGCAGTACTTC. It codes for CASSSAQGGTEQYF. The chain recombines TRBV11-3 with TRBJ2-7; 7 nucleotides agree with TRBD2. V dropped 4 bases and J dropped 6; count of bases not matched to a gene: 9. The CDR3 is made up of 14 amino acids. CDR1 is SGHNT and CDR2 is YENEEA in the germline V gene.

The chain carries TRBV5-1 and TRBJ1-5; D is possibly TRBD1 (5 bases). Trimming left V 0 bases short and J 4 bases short, with 11 bases between. Per the germline V gene, CDR1 is SGHRS and CDR2 is YFSETQ. The CDR3 is 15 amino acids. CDR3 loop: CASSLDSGPNQPQHF. The DNA for the CDR3 is TGCGCCAGCAGCTTGGATTCAGGGCCGAATCAGCCCCAGCATTTT.

Comments on this clone: One end of the junction is discordant with germline, which a read error may explain. The CDR3 nucleotides are TGTGCCAGCAGTTTAAGGGACAGGGGGAAAAAGTGGATCTTC. Translating it yields CASSLRDRGKKWIF. V usage is TRBV27 and J usage is TRBJ2-1; 11 nucleotides align to TRBD1. CDR1 MNHEY and CDR2 SMNVEV come from the germline V gene (reference sequence). The CDR3 is 14 residues long.

The rearrangement joins TRBV6-2 or TRBV6-3 to TRBJ2-4, with D possibly TRBD1 on 5 matching bases. This CDR3 has 14 residues. From germline, CDR1 is MNHEY and CDR2 SVGEGT. V gave up 5 bases and J gave up 2 bases, with 10 bases separating them. The DNA for the CDR3 is TGTGCCAGCAGTCACAGGACGTCCAAAAACATTCAGTACTTC. It encodes CASSHRTSKNIQYF.

The V gene is TRBV2, the J gene TRBJ1-2; tentative D call: TRBD1 (6 bases). V was cut by 0 bases and J by 4 bases, with 18 bases left in between. Germline CDR1 is SNHLY and CDR2 is FYNNEI. This CDR3 region has 17 residues. The CDR3 is CASSEALLGQKLYGYTF. The CDR3 DNA is TGTGCCAGCAGTGAAGCGCTTCTCGGACAGAAACTCTATGGCTACACCTTC.

V and J are TRBV5-6 and TRBJ1-2; D gene ambiguous. Germline CDR1 SGHDT, CDR2 YYEEEE. The CDR3 contains 13 residues. Trimming took off 3 bases at V and 4 bases at J, with 10 bases between the two ends. The CDR3 sequence is CASSSKRIYGYTF. CDR3 DNA: TGTGCCAGCAGCTCGAAACGGATCTATGGCTACACCTTC.

The rearrangement uses TRBV6-6 and TRBJ1-3; 10 nucleotides line up with TRBD1. CDR1 and CDR2 from the germline V gene are MNHNY and SVGAGI (reference sequence). CDR3 length equals 16 residues. J was trimmed by 4 bases and V by 6 bases; bases with no gene match: 9. In DNA, the CDR3 is TGTGCCAGCAGACCCGGGACAGGGGTGTTAGGAAACACCATATATTTT. Protein: CASRPGTGVLGNTIYF.

CDR3 sequence (DNA): TGTGCCAGCAGCTTGATTCTGCCCACCGGGGAGCTGTTTTTT. Protein sequence: CASSLILPTGELFF. This chain joins TRBV5-6 and TRBJ2-2; D is unresolved. V was clipped by 1 base and J by 4 bases, with 8 bases between them. CDR1 and CDR2 (germline): SGHDT, YYEEEE. This CDR3 comprises 14 residues.

J is TRBJ1-2 and V is TRBV7-2; D not resolved. Germline CDR1 and CDR2: SGHTA and FQGNSA. V gave up 2 bases and J gave up 4 bases, with 5 bases separating them. CDR3 length equals 12 residues. CDR3 loop: CASSLPTYGYTF. In DNA, the CDR3 is TGTGCCAGCAGCTTACCGACCTATGGCTACACCTTC. The full variable domain, in which reference TRBV7-2 and TRBJ1-2 provide the parts outside the CDR3, is GAGVSQSPSNKVTEKGKDVELRCDPISGHTALYWYRQSLGQGLEFLIYFQGNSAPDKSGLPSDRFSAERTGGSVSTLTIQRTQQEDSAVYLCASSLPTYGYTFGSGTRLTVV.

The J gene is TRBJ1-1, the V gene TRBV2; possible D gene TRBD1, 6 bases. V was clipped by 6 bases and J by 0 bases, with 14 bases between them. CDR3 length: 15 residues. Germline V CDR1 and CDR2: SNHLY, FYNNEI. The CDR3, as DNA: TGTGCCAGCAGCGGACAGAACGACCTGAACACTGAAGCTTTCTTT. It codes for CASSGQNDLNTEAFF. Supplemented by reference TRBV2 and TRBJ1-1, the full variable domain reads EPEVTQTPSHQVTQMGQEVILRCVPISNHLYFYWYRQILGQKVEFLVSFYNNEISEKSEIFDDQFSVERPDGSNFTLKIRSTKLEDSAMYFCASSGQNDLNTEAFFGQGTRLTVV.

This sequence joins TRBV30 and TRBJ1-4; D remains unclear. Germline V CDR1 and CDR2: GTSNPN, SVGIG (reference sequence). The CDR3 loop spans 13 amino acids. The V gene lost 2 bases and the J gene lost 4 bases, with 8 bases spanning the gap. The chain's CDR3 is CAWSTLNNEKLFF. CDR3 coding DNA: TGTGCCTGGAGTACCCTCAATAATGAAAAACTGTTTTTT.

The J gene is TRBJ1-1, the V gene TRBV27; D remains ambiguous. The CDR3 runs to 13 residues. CDR1 is MNHEY and CDR2 is SMNVEV in the germline V gene (reference sequence). The V and J ends lost 6 bases and 4 bases respectively, with 12 bases between them. CDR3 bases: TGTGCCAGCAGGGTCGGGTTGAGCACTGAAGCTTTCTTT. Encoded protein: CASRVGLSTEAFF.

DNA of the CDR3: TGTGCCAGCAGCCACCGGGACGAAATTTTT. Protein product: CASSHRDEIF. The genes are TRBV21-1 and TRBJ1-4. TRBV21-1 is designated a pseudogene. CDR3 size: 10 residues.

V usage is TRBV27 and J usage is TRBJ2-1, with TRBD2 matching 11 bases. Germline V gene sequence: CDR1 MNHEY, CDR2 SMNVEV (reference sequence). Germline trimming cut 3 bases from V and 8 bases from J; bases unmatched to any gene: 12. This CDR3 has 17 residues. CDR3 in amino acids: CASSLWVAGGPTHEQFF. The CDR3 coding sequence is TGTGCCAGCAGTTTGTGGGTAGCGGGGGGGCCTACGCATGAGCAGTTCTTC.

The chain links TRBV9 to TRBJ1-5; perhaps TRBD1 as D (6 bases). Germline V CDR1 and CDR2: SGDLS, YYNGEE. Trimming stripped 4 bases from V and 3 bases from J, with 14 bases between. The CDR3 sequence is 15 residues long. The CDR3 reads CASSPRGQSNQPQHF. CDR3 DNA: TGTGCCAGCAGCCCCCGCGGACAGTCCAATCAGCCCCAGCATTTT.

The genes are TRBV6-4 and TRBJ2-3, with 12 bases aligning to TRBD2. The CDR3 is 15 residues long. V lost 4 bases, J lost 2 bases, and 1 base stayed unmatched. Germline V gene lookup returns CDR1 MRHNA and CDR2 SNTAGT. The CDR3 spells CASSASGGATDTQYF. The CDR3 DNA reads as TGTGCCAGCAGTGCTAGCGGGGGGGCCACAGATACGCAGTATTTT.

The chain employs TRBV27 and TRBJ2-1, with D unclear. Germline CDR1 is MNHEY and CDR2 is SMNVEV (reference sequence). This CDR3 comprises 13 residues. Trimming left V 5 bases short and J 2 bases short, with 7 bases between. CDR3 in amino acids: CASSDNTYNEQFF. The CDR3 DNA follows: TGTGCCAGCAGTGACAATACCTACAATGAGCAGTTCTTC.

V usage is TRBV6-5 and J usage is TRBJ2-7; D tentatively reads TRBD1 or TRBD2 (5 bases each). V was clipped by 9 bases and J by 2 bases, with 17 bases between them. This CDR3 has 14 residues. Germline CDR1 and CDR2: MNHEY and SVGAGI. The CDR3 region has the DNA TGTGCCAGTAATTACCGGGACGGCCCCTACGAGCAGTACTTC. Translation: CASNYRDGPYEQYF.

CDR3 residues: CASKPDRGVKLFF. The CDR3, as DNA: TGTGCCAGCAAACCGGACAGGGGAGTAAAACTGTTTTTT. The chain is built from TRBV2 and TRBJ1-4; TRBD1 aligns across 9 bases. The V gene end was trimmed by 7 bases and the J gene end by 10 bases; junction bases not matched to a gene: 7. The germline gives CDR1 SNHLY, CDR2 FYNNEI. CDR3 size: 13 residues.